The 18 T cell receptor beta chains reported below all come from one sample, sequenced in a study of T cell responses to AZD1222 COVID-19 vaccine. Assay used: immunoSEQ multiplex PCR; TCRdb lists only in-frame clones, some missing. The sample shows 150,000 or so clones, about 87% of them seen only once. The sample here was peripheral blood, taken on day 0 of AZD1222 vaccination. Receptors were obtained from an adult in good health.

The chain carries TRBV3-1 (or the pseudogene TRBV3-2) and TRBJ1-5, with no clear D. The CDR3 extends over 12 amino acids. V dropped 4 bases and J dropped 7 bases, with 8 bases sitting between them. The V gene's germline CDR1 is LGHDT and CDR2 YNNKEL (reference sequence). The DNA for the CDR3 is TGTGCCAGCAGCCGCCCTGGACAGCCCCAGCATTTT. Amino acid sequence: CASSRPGQPQHF.

The chain is built from TRBV7-2 and TRBJ2-2; TRBD1 might be the D (6 bases). V was shortened by 6 bases and J by 6 bases, with 11 bases between the two germline ends. Germline assignment: CDR1 SGHTA and CDR2 FQGNSA. This CDR3 is 13 amino acids long. The CDR3 is CASSPNRAGELFF. CDR3 bases: TGTGCCAGCAGTCCCAACAGGGCCGGGGAGCTGTTTTTT.

This chain uses TRBV6-2 or TRBV6-3 with TRBJ1-2; D is unresolved. Trimming left V 0 bases short and J 7 bases short, with 9 bases between. The CDR3 covers 13 residues. The germline V gene encodes CDR1 MNHEY and CDR2 SVGEGT. The CDR3 reads CASSYSNEFGYTF. CDR3 nucleotides: TGTGCCAGCAGTTACTCAAACGAGTTTGGCTACACCTTC.

With respect to this clone: Different DNA sequences within this sample yield the same CDR3. The chain is built from TRBV5-6 and TRBJ1-2; 11 positions agree with TRBD1. Trimming took 3 bases from V and 4 from J; bases not matched to a gene: 2. The CDR3 covers 14 residues. Looked up from germline, CDR1 is SGHDT and CDR2 is YYEEEE. The CDR3 sequence: CASSSGTGGYGYTF. The CDR3 nucleotides read TGTGCCAGCAGCTCCGGGACAGGGGGCTATGGCTACACCTTC.

This clone was found once. This chain joins TRBV21-1 and TRBJ2-7; the tabulated D call, TRBD1, remains unverified against the DNA. TRBV21-1 is flagged as a pseudogene. The CDR3 is 15 amino acids. CDR3: CASSQGVRATYEQYF. In nucleotides, the CDR3 is TGTGCCAGCAGCCAAGGCGTCAGGGCCACCTACGAGCAGTACTTC.

This rearrangement joins TRBV11-1 to TRBJ2-7; the match to TRBD1 covers 11 bases. This CDR3 has 14 amino acids. The J segment lost 6 bases and the V segment lost 5 bases, leaving 6 bases of the junction unmatched. From germline, CDR1 is SGHAT and CDR2 FQDESV (reference sequence). The CDR3 reads CASSHGTGGSEQYF. The CDR3 coding sequence is TGTGCCAGCAGCCACGGGACAGGGGGTAGCGAGCAGTACTTC.

The CDR3 spells CASRWYNEQFF. The CDR3 region has the DNA TGTGCCAGTAGGTGGTACAATGAGCAGTTCTTC. The chain employs TRBV19 and TRBJ2-1; no clear D. Trimming removed 6 bases at V and 4 bases at J, with 4 bases between. The CDR3 runs to 11 residues. The germline gives CDR1 LNHDA, CDR2 SQIVND (reference sequence).

This rearrangement joins TRBV29-1 to TRBJ1-1; a weak D match, TRBD1 (6 bases). The V and J ends lost 4 bases and 4 bases respectively, with 13 bases between them. The CDR3 consists of 13 residues. In germline, CDR1 is SQVTM, CDR2 ANQGSEA. The CDR3 protein is CSVAQGGGTEAFF. CDR3 DNA sequence: TGCAGCGTTGCACAGGGTGGGGGCACTGAAGCTTTCTTT.

The rearrangement links TRBV7-9 to TRBJ2-3, with 8 bases that match TRBD1. With 0 bases clipped from V and 6 bases from J, the junction kept 8 bases outside the gene matches. Germline V gives CDR1 SEHNR, CDR2 FQNEAQ (reference sequence). The CDR3 contains 16 residues. The CDR3 nucleotides read TGTGCCAGCAGCTTAGCGACAGGGGCAGCGTTGGATACGCAGTATTTT. Translating gives CASSLATGAALDTQYF.

The chain uses TRBV6-5 and TRBJ2-3; D unclear. The germline V gene has CDR1 MNHEY and CDR2 SVGAGI. The CDR3 consists of 11 residues. V lost 5 bases and J 2 bases, leaving 2 bases between the germline ends. The CDR3 region is CASSTTDTQYF. The CDR3 nucleotides read TGTGCCAGCAGTACCACAGATACGCAGTATTTT.

The V call is TRBV9, the J call TRBJ1-5; 8 nucleotides agree with TRBD1. The junction had 6 bases not matched to a gene; V was cut back by 4 bases and J by 3 bases. The CDR3 has 15 residues. CDR1 and CDR2 from the germline V gene are SGDLS and YYNGEE. The CDR3 DNA sequence: TGTGCCAGCAGCCCGACAGGGGCTAACAATCAGCCCCAGCATTTT. Translating gives CASSPTGANNQPQHF.

The V gene is TRBV7-9, the J gene TRBJ2-7, with D uncertain. CDR1 and CDR2 from the germline V gene are SEHNR and FQNEAQ (reference sequence). Trimming took 2 bases from V and 5 from J, leaving 10 bases between them. The CDR3 has 13 amino acids. CDR3 in DNA: TGTGCCAGCAGCTTAAGGCAGAGCCACGAGCAGTACTTC. This sequence encodes CASSLRQSHEQYF.

This chain joins TRBV3-1 (or the pseudogene TRBV3-2) and TRBJ2-5, with D uncertain. Per the germline V gene, CDR1 is LGHDT and CDR2 is YNNKEL (reference sequence). This CDR3 has 13 amino acids. V lost 1 base to trimming and J lost 2 bases, with 5 bases between them. The CDR3 is CASSQGSQETQYF. For the CDR3, the DNA is TGTGCCAGCAGCCAAGGCTCGCAAGAGACCCAGTACTTC.

V and J are TRBV2 and TRBJ2-5; the D gene is possibly TRBD1 (7 bases). CDR1 is SNHLY, CDR2 FYNNEI, per germline. The V gene lost 1 base and the J gene lost 5 bases, with 11 bases spanning the gap. The CDR3 is 14 amino acids. CDR3 amino acids: CASSEGRGRETQYF. The CDR3 DNA reads TGTGCCAGCAGTGAAGGCAGGGGGAGGGAGACCCAGTACTTC. Based on the CDR3 plus reference TRBV2 and TRBJ2-5, the full variable domain is EPEVTQTPSHQVTQMGQEVILRCVPISNHLYFYWYRQILGQKVEFLVSFYNNEISEKSEIFDDQFSVERPDGSNFTLKIRSTKLEDSAMYFCASSEGRGRETQYFGPGTRLLVL.

On this clone itself: Other DNA sequences of this sample code for an identical CDR3. Written as DNA, the CDR3 is TGCGCCAGCAGCCAAACAGGATCTACTGAAGCTTTCTTT. Protein: CASSQTGSTEAFF. The genes are TRBV4-3 and TRBJ1-1; a weak D match, TRBD1 (5 bases). V gave up 2 bases and J gave up 5 bases, with 9 bases separating them. The CDR3 is 13 amino acids. The germline V gene has CDR1 LGHNA and CDR2 YSLEER.

The CDR3 is CASKAGQGGSPLHF. In DNA form, the CDR3 reads TGTGCCAGCAAGGCTGGACAGGGAGGATCACCCCTCCACTTT. The chain is built from TRBV2 and TRBJ1-6; TRBD1 matches at 8 bases. CDR3 length equals 14 residues. J lost 10 bases, V lost 7 bases, and 9 bases had no gene match. Germline V gives CDR1 SNHLY, CDR2 FYNNEI.

The chain links TRBV28 to TRBJ2-1, with D perhaps TRBD2 (7 bases). V gave up 3 bases and J gave up 9 bases, with 9 bases separating them. The CDR3 is made up of 12 amino acids. CDR1 is MDHEN and CDR2 is SYDVKM in the germline V gene. The CDR3 here is CASSLRGGEQFF. The CDR3 DNA follows: TGTGCCAGCAGTTTGAGGGGGGGTGAGCAGTTCTTC.

The V gene is TRBV5-1, the J gene TRBJ2-1; TRBD2 agrees at 7 bases. The CDR3 spans 16 residues. With 4 bases clipped from V and 2 bases from J, the junction kept 9 bases outside the gene matches. CDR1 is SGHRS and CDR2 is YFSETQ in the germline V gene. CDR3 nucleotide sequence: TGCGCCAGCAGCGTCCTCTCCGGGGGGACCTACAATGAGCAGTTCTTC. Encoded protein: CASSVLSGGTYNEQFF.